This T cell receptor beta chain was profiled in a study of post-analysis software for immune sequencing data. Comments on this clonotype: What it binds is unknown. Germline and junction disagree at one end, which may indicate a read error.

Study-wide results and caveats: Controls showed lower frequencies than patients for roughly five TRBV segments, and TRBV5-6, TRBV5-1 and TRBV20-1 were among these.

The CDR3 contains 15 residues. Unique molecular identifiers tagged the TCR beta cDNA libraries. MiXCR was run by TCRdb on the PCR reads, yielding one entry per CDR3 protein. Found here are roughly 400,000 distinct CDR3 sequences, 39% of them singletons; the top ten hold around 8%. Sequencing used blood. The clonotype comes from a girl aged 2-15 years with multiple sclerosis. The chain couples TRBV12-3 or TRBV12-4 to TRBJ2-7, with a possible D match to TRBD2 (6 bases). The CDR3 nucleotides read TGTGCCAGCACCCATGGCGGGGCGAGCTCCTGCGAGCAGTACTTC. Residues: CASTHGGASSCEQYF.